These 24 T cell receptor beta chains came from one sample sequenced in a study of T-cell reconstitution after alpha-beta-depleted transplantation in children. The library targeted TCRbeta and was prepared with unique molecular identifiers. TCRdb fed the PCR reads into MiXCR, producing one record per CDR3 protein. This sample has 180,000 or so distinct CDR3 sequences, with approximately 6.8% found just once. The sample in question was PBMCs, obtained before TCRalphabeta/CD19-depleted stem cell transplant. Source of these receptors: a girl younger than two with combined immunodeficiency, due to receive a stem cell transplant.

As regards this clonotype: A read error may be the cause here, since a much bigger clone is one base away. The V call is TRBV29-1, the J call TRBJ1-5, with D perhaps TRBD1 (5 bases). CDR1 and CDR2 from the germline V gene are SQVTM and ANQGSEA. V shed 7 bases and J shed 9 bases, with 16 bases lying between them. The CDR3 contains 12 residues. CDR3 protein: CSAGGDDRPQHF. The DNA for the CDR3 is TGCAGCGCTGGCGGGGACGATCGGCCCCAGCATTTT. Supplemented by reference TRBV29-1 and TRBJ1-5, the full variable domain reads SAVISQKPSRDICQRGTSLTIQCQVDSQVTMMFWYRQQPGQSLTLIATANQGSEATYESGFVIDKFPISRPNLTFSTLTVSNMSPEDSSIYLCSAGGDDRPQHFGDGTRLSIL.

There are many counts of this clonotype. This chain connects TRBV29-1 to TRBJ2-2; D remains ambiguous. From germline, CDR1 is SQVTM and CDR2 ANQGSEA. The CDR3 is made up of 11 amino acids. V shed 4 bases and J shed 4 bases, with 4 bases lying between them. The chain's CDR3 is CSVVTTGELFF. The DNA of the CDR3 is TGCAGCGTTGTAACCACCGGGGAGCTGTTTTTT.

The chain uses TRBV28 and TRBJ2-5, with D tentatively TRBD1 (6 bases). V gave up 4 bases and J gave up 3 bases, with 18 bases separating them. The CDR3 extends over 16 amino acids. The germline gives CDR1 MDHEN, CDR2 SYDVKM. CDR3 nucleotide sequence: TGTGCCAGCAGTTCCCTCCCGGACCGACAGGAAGAGACCCAGTACTTC. Protein sequence: CASSSLPDRQEETQYF.

This clonotype was detected many times. V usage is TRBV28 and J usage is TRBJ1-5; 11 bases fit TRBD1. This CDR3 comprises 15 residues. V shed 3 bases and J 8 bases; nucleotides not matched to a gene: 6. Germline CDR1 MDHEN, CDR2 SYDVKM. The CDR3 DNA sequence: TGTGCCAGCAGTTTTGGGGACAGGGGGTGGGAGCCCCAGCATTTT. Translated: CASSFGDRGWEPQHF.

This clonotype was detected ten times or more. The J gene is TRBJ1-2, the V gene TRBV10-3; tentatively, D is TRBD1 (5 bases). The CDR3 has 14 residues. With 4 bases removed from V and 5 bases from J, the gap between germline ends came to 14 bases. Germline V gene lookup returns CDR1 ENHRY and CDR2 SYGVKD. CDR3 DNA: TGTGCCATCAGTGCACGGGACGTAGAATATGGCTACACCTTC. It specifies CAISARDVEYGYTF.

This clonotype has at least ten counts. The rearrangement joins TRBV7-2 to TRBJ1-1, with D perhaps matching TRBD1 (5 bases). Germline V gives CDR1 SGHTA, CDR2 FQGNSA. V lost 6 bases and J 0 bases, leaving 14 bases between the germline ends. This CDR3 has 15 amino acids. The CDR3 bases are TGTGCCAGCAGTTCCAGGACAACCATGAACACTGAAGCTTTCTTT. It translates to CASSSRTTMNTEAFF. Based on the CDR3 plus reference TRBV7-2 and TRBJ1-1, the full variable domain is GAGVSQSPSNKVTEKGKDVELRCDPISGHTALYWYRQSLGQGLEFLIYFQGNSAPDKSGLPSDRFSAERTGGSVSTLTIQRTQQEDSAVYLCASSSRTTMNTEAFFGQGTRLTVV.

This clonotype was counted many times. V gene TRBV27 combines with J gene TRBJ1-1, with D perhaps TRBD1 (6 bases). Trimming left V 0 bases short and J 2 bases short, with 10 bases between. Germline CDR1 reads MNHEY; CDR2 reads SMNVEV (reference sequence). The CDR3 has 15 amino acids. This CDR3 is CASSLSTGLNTEAFF. The CDR3 DNA reads as TGTGCCAGCAGTTTATCCACAGGGCTCAACACTGAAGCTTTCTTT.

This clonotype was counted a few times. This chain joins TRBV12-3 or TRBV12-4 and TRBJ2-7; TRBD2 matches 10 bases. The CDR3 consists of 16 residues. J lost 1 base, V lost 5 bases, and 8 bases had no gene match. CDR3 nucleotide sequence: TGTGCCAGCAGTCCATCTAGCGGGAGACCATCCTACGAGCAGTACTTC. Encoded protein: CASSPSSGRPSYEQYF.

This clonotype showed up many times. This chain connects TRBV9 to TRBJ1-5; D is unclear. Per germline, CDR1 SGDLS and CDR2 YYNGEE. Trimming pared 1 base from V and 6 bases from J, leaving 11 bases between. This CDR3 spans 14 amino acids. CDR3 coding DNA: TGTGCCAGCAGCGTACTACCGGACGTTCAGCCCCAGCATTTT. Protein product: CASSVLPDVQPQHF.

At least ten counts were recorded for this clonotype. The J gene is TRBJ2-7, the V gene TRBV7-2; 9 bases are shared with TRBD1. Germline V gene data show CDR1 as SGHTA and CDR2 as FQGNSA. The CDR3 is 15 residues long. The V segment lost 1 base and the J segment 3 bases; nucleotides outside the gene matches: 4. CDR3 loop: CASSLEDRGYYEQYF. CDR3 DNA sequence: TGTGCCAGCAGCTTAGAGGACAGGGGATACTACGAGCAGTACTTC.

This clonotype occurred many times. This CDR3 is CASSSDRELYYEQYF. The CDR3 coding sequence is TGTGCCAGCAGCTCCGACAGGGAGCTTTATTACGAGCAGTACTTC. This rearrangement joins TRBV7-6 to TRBJ2-7; 7 bases map to TRBD1. J was trimmed by 4 bases and V by 4 bases; bases with no gene match: 10. The CDR3 length is 15 residues. Germline values: CDR1 SGHVS, CDR2 FNYEAQ.

This clonotype was counted ten times or more. The J gene is TRBJ2-2, the V gene TRBV7-8; 8 nucleotides line up with TRBD2. The V and J ends lost 5 bases and 6 bases, in that order; junction bases with no gene match: 14. The CDR3 totals 17 residues. Per germline, CDR1 SGHVS and CDR2 FQNEAQ. CDR3 sequence: CASSTLPGLDHAGELFF. The CDR3 DNA is TGTGCCAGCAGCACACTTCCGGGACTAGATCATGCCGGGGAGCTGTTTTTT. The variable domain in full, completed from reference TRBV7-8 and TRBJ2-2, reads GAGVSQSPRYKVAKRGQDVALRCDPISGHVSLFWYQQALGQGPEFLTYFQNEAQLDKSGLPSDRFFAERPEGSVSTLKIQRTQQEDSAVYLCASSTLPGLDHAGELFFGEGSRLTVL.

This clonotype has ten or more counts. The chain combines TRBV5-1 with TRBJ2-1; D could derive from TRBD1 or TRBD2 (5 bases each). Germline CDR1 and CDR2: SGHRS and YFSETQ. CDR3 length equals 15 residues. V lost 4 bases to trimming and J lost 5 bases, with 16 bases between them. CDR3 sequence (DNA): TGCGCCAGCAGCGGCGGGCCCCGAGGGGACAATGAGCAGTTCTTC. Amino acids: CASSGGPRGDNEQFF.

In its sample, this clonotype was seen many times. DNA of the CDR3: TGCGCCAGCAGCCAAGAGGGGGTTCCGGGACTAGCAATCCACGAGCAGTACTTC. Protein product: CASSQEGVPGLAIHEQYF. The gene calls are TRBV4-1 and TRBJ2-7, with 9 bases lining up with TRBD2. Germline trimming cut 0 bases from V and 5 bases from J; bases unmatched to any gene: 14. This CDR3 spans 18 amino acids. Germline V gene data show CDR1 as MGHRA and CDR2 as YSYEKL.

This clonotype was detected a few times. The chain has TRBV5-6 and TRBJ1-1; D remains ambiguous. V gave up 0 bases and J gave up 4 bases, with 10 bases separating them. The CDR3 spans 14 residues. Germline-derived CDR1 and CDR2 are SGHDT and YYEEEE. Here the CDR3 reads CASSLEVKLTEAFF. CDR3 bases: TGTGCCAGCAGCTTGGAGGTGAAACTCACTGAAGCTTTCTTT. Full variable domain (missing parts from reference TRBV5-6 and TRBJ1-1): DAGVTQSPTHLIKTRGQQVTLRCSPKSGHDTVSWYQQALGQGPQFIFQYYEEEERQRGNFPDRFSGHQFPNYSSELNVNALLLGDSALYLCASSLEVKLTEAFFGQGTRLTVV.

This clonotype was seen repeatedly, ten times or more. The chain combines TRBV5-1 with TRBJ2-3; TRBD2 might be the D (6 bases). The germline V gene has CDR1 SGHRS and CDR2 YFSETQ. This CDR3 region has 14 residues. Trimming took off 3 bases at V and 6 bases at J, with 14 bases between the two ends. DNA of the CDR3: TGCGCCAGCAGCTCCCCCCTAGCGTGGGATACGCAGTATTTT. Amino acids: CASSSPLAWDTQYF.

This clonotype has a count of ten or more. The chain links TRBV5-4 to TRBJ2-1; no firm D call. Germline CDR1 is SGHNT and CDR2 is YYREEE (reference sequence). There are 14 residues in the CDR3. V shed 1 base and J shed 4 bases, with 9 bases lying between them. In nucleotides, the CDR3 is TGTGCCAGCAGCTTGAACCAGGTATACAATGAGCAGTTCTTC. This gives the protein CASSLNQVYNEQFF.

This clonotype was counted a few times. The rearrangement links TRBV6-2 or TRBV6-3 to TRBJ1-2; D remains ambiguous. The V end was cut by 10 bases, the J end by 0 bases, with 12 bases between. This CDR3 spans 13 amino acids. Per germline, CDR1 MNHEY and CDR2 SVGEGT. CDR3 DNA sequence: TGTGCCACTGACGAGGGAACTAACTATGGCTACACCTTC. Translated: CATDEGTNYGYTF.

Many counts were recorded for this clonotype. The gene calls are TRBV12-5 and TRBJ1-5; D possibly corresponds to TRBD1 (5 bases). The CDR3 runs to 14 residues. The V gene's germline CDR1 is LGHNT and CDR2 FRNRAP. V lost 2 bases to trimming and J lost 4 bases, with 9 bases between them. The CDR3 is CASGLSGGNQPQHF. The CDR3 bases are TGTGCTAGTGGTTTGAGTGGGGGAAATCAGCCCCAGCATTTT.

This clonotype has a count of ten or more. J is TRBJ2-2 and V is TRBV29-1; D call uncertain. V was shortened by 6 bases and J by 3 bases, with 11 bases between the two germline ends. CDR1 is SQVTM and CDR2 is ANQGSEA in the germline V gene. CDR3 length: 13 amino acids. This CDR3 reads CSVGWGDTGELFF. The CDR3 coding sequence is TGCAGCGTGGGGTGGGGTGACACCGGGGAGCTGTTTTTT.

This clonotype was observed many times. The V and J genes are TRBV25-1 and TRBJ1-2; unclear D gene. Trimming pared 6 bases from V and 4 bases from J, leaving 12 bases between. This CDR3 is built from 13 residues. CDR1 and CDR2 (germline): MGHDK, SYGVNS. CDR3 in amino acids: CASSEGSAYGYTF. The CDR3 DNA sequence: TGTGCCAGCAGCGAGGGCTCTGCCTATGGCTACACCTTC.

The chain joins TRBV12-3 or TRBV12-4 to TRBJ1-2, with 7 bases fitting TRBD1. This CDR3 has 15 residues. After removal of 10 bases from V and 4 bases from J, the junction contained 15 bases not matched to a gene. CDR3 DNA sequence: TGTGCCACCAGCCATGGGGACAGCCCTCTCTATGGCTACACCTTC. Residues: CATSHGDSPLYGYTF.

This clonotype occurred many times. The chain couples TRBV29-1 to TRBJ2-1; D remains unclear. The germline V and J ends were trimmed by 6 bases and 2 bases, with 8 bases remaining between them. This CDR3 contains 12 residues. From germline, CDR1 is SQVTM and CDR2 ANQGSEA. The CDR3 spells CSVDRAYNEQFF. The DNA for the CDR3 is TGCAGCGTCGACCGGGCCTACAATGAGCAGTTCTTC.

This clonotype was found a few times. The chain is built from TRBV25-1 and TRBJ2-7; D might be TRBD2 (5 bases). Germline V CDR1 and CDR2: MGHDK, SYGVNS. The V and J ends lost 1 base and 3 bases respectively, with 10 bases between them. The CDR3 is made up of 14 amino acids. CDR3 in amino acids: CASSEFGEIYEQYF. The CDR3 DNA follows: TGTGCCAGCAGTGAATTTGGGGAGATCTACGAGCAGTACTTC.